This is a list of T cell receptor beta chains from one sample in a study of T cells in Graves' hyperthyroidism and ophthalmopathy. Using its own MiXCR run on the multiplex PCR reads, TCRdb lists one record per CDR3 protein. The repertoire holds around 620,000 distinct CDR3 sequences, with roughly 16% as singletons. What was sequenced was blood. The receptors were gathered from a young woman with Graves' hyperthyroidism. The CDR3 runs from the conserved cysteine through the conserved F or W. D genes are given only for firm matches. Some rows have no size entry. The others give once, few or many, or a class for an expanded clone.

V gene: TRBV20-1
CDR3 length: 12
J gene: TRBJ2-1
clone size: NA
D gene: TRBD2
CDR3 protein: CSAQGTSGQQFF
CDR3 DNA: TGCAGTGCTCAAGGAACTAGCGGTCAACAGTTCTTC

V gene: TRBV5-1
CDR3 length: 16
J gene: TRBJ2-3
clone size: NA
D gene: TRBD1
CDR3 protein: CASSTGQGAIGSSQYF
CDR3 DNA: TGCGCCAGCAGCACTGGACAGGGAGCTATAGGCTCTTCCCAGTATTTT

V gene: TRBV6-9
CDR3 length: 13
J gene: TRBJ1-4
clone size: NA
D gene: NA
CDR3 protein: CASSNSLGEKLFF
CDR3 DNA: TGTGCCAGCAGTAATTCTCTTGGTGAAAAACTGTTTTTT

V gene: TRBV29-1
CDR3 length: 11
J gene: TRBJ1-1
clone size: few
D gene: NA
CDR3 protein: CSGFLGTEAFF
CDR3 DNA: TGCAGCGGATTCCTAGGGACTGAAGCTTTCTTT

V gene: TRBV28
CDR3 length: 11
J gene: TRBJ1-1
clone size: many
D gene: NA
CDR3 protein: CASSTTVNAFF
CDR3 DNA: TGTGCCAGCAGTACGACAGTTAATGCTTTCTTT

V gene: TRBV24-1
CDR3 length: 13
J gene: TRBJ1-2
clone size: once
D gene: TRBD1
CDR3 protein: CATSDSGGDGYTF
CDR3 DNA: TGTGCCACCAGTGATTCAGGGGGGGATGGCTACACCTTC

V gene: TRBV12-3/TRBV12-4
CDR3 length: 15
J gene: TRBJ2-1
clone size: many
D gene: TRBD2
CDR3 protein: CASTLLTSGYNEQFF
CDR3 DNA: TGTGCCAGCACCTTATTGACTAGCGGCTACAATGAGCAGTTCTTC

V gene: TRBV5-6
CDR3 length: 15
J gene: TRBJ1-1
clone size: NA
D gene: NA
CDR3 protein: CASSLDWGENTEAFF
CDR3 DNA: TGTGCCAGCAGCTTGGATTGGGGGGAGAACACTGAAGCTTTCTTT

V gene: TRBV24-1
CDR3 length: 15
J gene: TRBJ2-2
clone size: many
D gene: NA
CDR3 protein: CATSSPAEGGGELFF
CDR3 DNA: TGTGCCACCAGTTCACCTGCGGAGGGAGGCGGGGAGCTGTTTTTT

V gene: TRBV30
CDR3 length: 16
J gene: TRBJ1-2
clone size: NA
D gene: NA
CDR3 protein: CAWSNKGVYSNYGYTF
CDR3 DNA: TGTGCCTGGAGTAACAAAGGGGTGTATTCTAACTATGGCTACACCTTC

V gene: TRBV7-9
CDR3 length: 14
J gene: TRBJ2-7
clone size: NA
D gene: NA
CDR3 protein: CASSPGTVPYEQYF
CDR3 DNA: TGTGCCAGCAGCCCCGGGACGGTTCCCTACGAGCAGTACTTC

V gene: TRBV20-1
CDR3 length: 15
J gene: TRBJ2-5
clone size: few
D gene: NA
CDR3 protein: CSASWGGGYQETQYF
CDR3 DNA: TGCAGTGCTAGCTGGGGTGGGGGGTACCAAGAGACCCAGTACTTC

V gene: TRBV19
CDR3 length: 13
J gene: TRBJ2-3
clone size: NA
D gene: NA
CDR3 protein: CASGEASTDTQYF
CDR3 DNA: TGTGCCAGTGGTGAAGCTAGCACAGATACGCAGTATTTT

V gene: TRBV28
CDR3 length: 15
J gene: TRBJ2-3
clone size: many
D gene: TRBD1
CDR3 protein: CASSLDRAYTDTQYF
CDR3 DNA: TGTGCCAGCAGCCTCGACAGGGCGTACACAGATACGCAGTATTTT

V gene: TRBV5-8
CDR3 length: 15
J gene: TRBJ2-4
clone size: NA
D gene: NA
CDR3 protein: CASSPQGLAKNIQYF
CDR3 DNA: TGTGCCAGCAGCCCCCAGGGACTAGCCAAAAACATTCAGTACTTC

V gene: TRBV11-3
CDR3 length: 14
J gene: TRBJ1-5
clone size: many
D gene: NA
CDR3 protein: CASSFRTGNQPQHF
CDR3 DNA: TGTGCCAGCAGCTTCAGGACAGGCAATCAGCCCCAGCATTTT

V gene: TRBV6-2/TRBV6-3
CDR3 length: 15
J gene: TRBJ2-3
clone size: many
D gene: TRBD2
CDR3 protein: CASRIREGLRNTQYF
CDR3 DNA: TGTGCCAGCAGGATCCGGGAGGGCCTGAGAAATACGCAGTATTTT

V gene: TRBV6-1
CDR3 length: 13
J gene: TRBJ1-3
clone size: many
D gene: NA
CDR3 protein: CASLGAKENTIYF
CDR3 DNA: TGTGCCAGCCTGGGGGCCAAGGAGAACACCATATATTTT

V gene: TRBV28
CDR3 length: 14
J gene: TRBJ1-2
clone size: few
D gene: NA
CDR3 protein: CASTRTVPYGGYTF
CDR3 DNA: TGTGCCAGCACTCGGACAGTTCCCTATGGCGGCTACACCTTC

V gene: TRBV28
CDR3 length: 16
J gene: TRBJ2-1
clone size: many
D gene: TRBD2
CDR3 protein: CASSRLAGDFYNEQFF
CDR3 DNA: TGTGCCAGCAGTAGACTAGCGGGGGATTTCTACAATGAGCAGTTCTTC

V gene: TRBV12-3/TRBV12-4
CDR3 length: 11
J gene: TRBJ2-5
clone size: many
D gene: NA
CDR3 protein: CASSLLETQYF
CDR3 DNA: TGTGCCAGCAGTTTATTGGAGACCCAGTACTTC

V gene: TRBV20-1
CDR3 length: 15
J gene: TRBJ2-1
clone size: many
D gene: TRBD1
CDR3 protein: CSAFGTGGSYNEQFF
CDR3 DNA: TGCAGTGCTTTTGGGACAGGGGGCTCCTACAATGAGCAGTTCTTC

V gene: TRBV2
CDR3 length: 14
J gene: TRBJ2-7
clone size: many
D gene: TRBD1
CDR3 protein: CASSMGTGPYEQYF
CDR3 DNA: TGTGCCAGCAGTATGGGGACAGGGCCCTACGAGCAGTACTTC

V gene: TRBV12-3/TRBV12-4
CDR3 length: 15
J gene: TRBJ2-3
clone size: many
D gene: TRBD2
CDR3 protein: CASSTSGTLTDTQYF
CDR3 DNA: TGTGCCAGCAGCACTAGCGGGACCCTCACAGATACGCAGTATTTT

V gene: TRBV6-2/TRBV6-3
CDR3 length: 16
J gene: TRBJ2-7
clone size: NA
D gene: TRBD1
CDR3 protein: CASSGDPGQGSYEQYF
CDR3 DNA: TGTGCCAGCAGCGGGGACCCGGGACAGGGCTCCTACGAGCAGTACTTC

V gene: TRBV6-2/TRBV6-3
CDR3 length: 14
J gene: TRBJ2-7
clone size: NA
D gene: NA
CDR3 protein: CASVVVRGGDEQYF
CDR3 DNA: TGTGCCAGCGTGGTAGTAAGGGGGGGAGACGAGCAGTACTTC

V gene: TRBV20-1
CDR3 length: 14
J gene: TRBJ1-5
clone size: NA
D gene: NA
CDR3 protein: CSASPSGVRQPQHF
CDR3 DNA: TGCAGTGCTAGCCCGTCGGGGGTACGGCAGCCCCAGCATTTT

V gene: TRBV27
CDR3 length: 15
J gene: TRBJ2-7
clone size: NA
D gene: TRBD1
CDR3 protein: CASRPAGGRLYEQYF
CDR3 DNA: TGTGCCAGCAGGCCCGCAGGGGGACGACTTTACGAGCAGTACTTC

V gene: TRBV20-1
CDR3 length: 12
J gene: TRBJ1-1
clone size: NA
D gene: NA
CDR3 protein: CSAIYRGVEAFF
CDR3 DNA: TGCAGTGCTATCTACCGGGGGGTAGAAGCTTTCTTT

V gene: TRBV13
CDR3 length: 12
J gene: TRBJ2-7
clone size: many
D gene: NA
CDR3 protein: CASSAWGLEQYF
CDR3 DNA: TGTGCCAGCAGTGCCTGGGGGCTCGAGCAGTACTTC

V gene: TRBV4-2
CDR3 length: 16
J gene: TRBJ2-5
clone size: NA
D gene: TRBD2
CDR3 protein: CASSRDPAGVEETQYF
CDR3 DNA: TGTGCCAGCAGCCGCGACCCAGCGGGAGTGGAGGAGACCCAGTACTTC

V gene: TRBV19
CDR3 length: 15
J gene: TRBJ2-7
clone size: many
D gene: NA
CDR3 protein: CASRESASAYHEQYF
CDR3 DNA: TGTGCCAGTCGGGAATCAGCTTCTGCCTACCACGAGCAGTACTTC

V gene: TRBV28
CDR3 length: 16
J gene: TRBJ2-2
clone size: many
D gene: NA
CDR3 protein: CASSFLRDSNTGELFF
CDR3 DNA: TGTGCCAGCAGTTTTCTCCGGGACTCGAACACCGGGGAGCTGTTTTTT

V gene: TRBV29-1
CDR3 length: 14
J gene: TRBJ2-7
clone size: few
D gene: TRBD2
CDR3 protein: CSGGSGAGAYEQYF
CDR3 DNA: TGCAGCGGTGGATCGGGCGCGGGAGCCTACGAGCAGTACTTC

V gene: TRBV20-1
CDR3 length: 14
J gene: TRBJ2-1
clone size: many
D gene: NA
CDR3 protein: CSARSLGSYNEQFF
CDR3 DNA: TGCAGTGCTAGGTCCTTGGGCTCCTACAATGAGCAGTTCTTC

V gene: TRBV6-2/TRBV6-3
CDR3 length: 20
J gene: TRBJ2-4
clone size: NA
D gene: TRBD1
CDR3 protein: CASSYWPRGQPFLAENIQYF
CDR3 DNA: TGTGCCAGCAGTTACTGGCCCAGGGGACAGCCCTTCCTAGCCGAAAACATTCAGTACTTC

V gene: TRBV5-1
CDR3 length: 15
J gene: TRBJ1-1
clone size: NA
D gene: NA
CDR3 protein: CASSLGPGGNREAFF
CDR3 DNA: TGCGCCAGCAGCTTGGGTCCAGGAGGAAATAGGGAAGCTTTCTTT

V gene: TRBV30
CDR3 length: 12
J gene: TRBJ1-1
clone size: few
D gene: NA
CDR3 protein: CAWGVVDLEAFF
CDR3 DNA: TGTGCCTGGGGGGTTGTCGATTTAGAAGCTTTCTTT

V gene: TRBV30
CDR3 length: 15
J gene: TRBJ2-3
clone size: many
D gene: NA
CDR3 protein: CAWSVPVGRPDTQYF
CDR3 DNA: TGTGCCTGGAGTGTACCAGTAGGGAGACCAGATACGCAGTATTTT

V gene: TRBV10-3
CDR3 length: 14
J gene: TRBJ2-3
clone size: many
D gene: NA
CDR3 protein: CAISEGGNTDTQYF
CDR3 DNA: TGTGCCATCAGTGAGGGCGGGAACACAGATACGCAGTATTTT